The present TCR beta chain was sequenced within a study of T cells in localized non-small cell lung cancer. Study-level points and caveats: Tumor showed lower T cell clonality than uninvolved adjacent lung, where it was highest. Because only a single region of the tumor was sequenced, heterogeneity remains possible. In the blood, greater T cell density corresponded to longer overall survival. Adjacent lung exhibited a median of around 60 among the 100 most abundant tumor clones.

In regard to this clone: Its antigen is currently unknown.

TCRdb keeps only in-frame clones here, not all; method: immunoSEQ multiplex PCR. The sample holds around 130,000 clones, 70% to 90% seen once. The sample here was peripheral blood, taken before any cancer treatment. The TCR comes from a female donor at least 60 years old with stage I lung adenocarcinoma.

CDR3 sequence (DNA): TGCGCCAGCAGCACAGACAGTCCTCCCGACGGTGAGCAGTTCTTC. Residues: CASSTDSPPDGEQFF. The rearrangement joins TRBV5-1 to TRBJ2-1; D perhaps matches TRBD1 (5 bases). V dropped 4 bases and J dropped 9 bases, with 20 bases sitting between them. Per the germline V gene, CDR1 is SGHRS and CDR2 is YFSETQ. This CDR3 is 15 amino acids long.